The sequence of this T cell receptor beta chain was determined in a study of blood T cell repertoires in COVID-19. Study context: From T cells, B-cell-depleted T cells, or PBMCs came the material, which was cDNA or gDNA.

Participant age was roughly 18 to 90 years, and participants resided in 20 to 30 US areas. Participants were placed into cohorts based on the clinical history they reported. Per the authors' pipeline: Reference gene primer amplification yielded estimated nucleated cell counts. Sequencing was performed with immunoSEQ multiplex PCR; in TCRdb, only in-frame clones are kept and a portion is missing. V, J and clone size are taken as reported in that table, and D and trimming were inferred from the DNA itself. This table holds over 200,000 clones, roughly 90% found once. The sample was PBMCs or T cells enriched from blood (not recorded which). This clonotype was sampled from a woman aged 45-65 years in a cohort exposed to, infected with or recovered from COVID-19 (not recorded which).

CDR3 in DNA: TGTGCCAGTAGTATACGGTCACCCCTCCACTTT. Its translation is CASSIRSPLHF. The chain joins TRBV19 to TRBJ1-6; D unclear. Trimming took 2 bases from V and 10 from J, leaving 3 bases between them. Germline loops: CDR1 LNHDA, CDR2 SQIVND (reference sequence). CDR3 size: 11 residues. Full variable domain (rest looked up from reference TRBV19 and TRBJ1-6): DGGITQSPKYLFRKEGQNVTLSCEQNLNHDAMYWYRQDPGQGLRLIYYSQIVNDFQKGDIAEGYSVSREKKESFPLTVTSAQKNPTAFYLCASSIRSPLHFGNGTRLTVT.